Listed here are 6 T cell receptor beta chains from one sample, sequenced in a study of T cell responses to AZD1222 COVID-19 vaccine. Data came from immunoSEQ multiplex PCR; TCRdb stores just in-frame clones and leaves some out. This table holds roughly 99,000 clones, 90% to 95% found once. The starting material was peripheral blood, obtained 28 days after the second AZD1222 dose. The receptors derive from an adult who received the AZD1222 COVID-19 vaccine.

The chain has TRBV6-7 and TRBJ2-1; no clear D. TRBV6-7 is classed as an ORF, of uncertain function. This CDR3 is built from 12 residues. Trimming stripped 2 bases from V and 10 bases from J, with 9 bases between. CDR3 sequence (DNA): TGTGCCAGCAGTTACACGACGGAGGAGCAGTTCTTC. Amino acid sequence: CASSYTTEEQFF.

V is TRBV28 and J is TRBJ2-2; D unclear. The CDR3 totals 14 residues. Deletions cut 2 bases from V and 5 bases from J, with 9 bases between. Germline CDR1 is MDHEN and CDR2 is SYDVKM. For the CDR3, the DNA is TGTGCCAGCAGTTTACCCGCCCGAACCGGGGAGCTGTTTTTT. This codes for CASSLPARTGELFF.

This clone showed up many times. The chain links TRBV6-2 or TRBV6-3 to TRBJ2-2; D is undetermined. This CDR3 has 13 amino acids. V lost 2 bases and J lost 7, with 8 bases in between. From germline, CDR1 is MNHEY and CDR2 SVGEGT. The CDR3 spells CASSYGESGELFF. Written as DNA, the CDR3 is TGTGCCAGCAGTTACGGAGAGAGCGGGGAGCTGTTTTTT.

The rearrangement links TRBV6-5 to TRBJ1-1, with a weak D call TRBD1 (5 bases). Per germline, CDR1 MNHEY and CDR2 SVGAGI. Trimming took 6 bases from V and 2 from J, leaving 10 bases between them. CDR3 length: 13 residues. The CDR3: CASRRGINTEAFF. The CDR3 DNA reads TGTGCCAGCAGGCGGGGCATTAACACTGAAGCTTTCTTT.

The V call is TRBV15, the J call TRBJ2-7; D gene unclear. This CDR3 is 14 amino acids long. Germline V CDR1 and CDR2: LNHNV, YYDKDF (reference sequence). V shed 1 base and J shed 0 bases, with 7 bases lying between them. CDR3 loop: CATSRGASSYEQYF. The DNA for the CDR3 is TGTGCCACCAGCAGAGGTGCCAGCTCCTACGAGCAGTACTTC.

The V and J genes are TRBV6-1 and TRBJ1-1; 9 nucleotides align to TRBD1. The CDR3 loop spans 13 amino acids. Germline V gene data show CDR1 as MNHNS and CDR2 as SASEGT. After removal of 2 bases from V and 10 bases from J, the junction contained 5 bases not matched to a gene. CDR3 DNA sequence: TGTGCCAGCAGTGAAAGGACAGGGGCTGTAGCTTTCTTT. This codes for CASSERTGAVAFF.